Each of the 10 T cell receptor beta chains below was sequenced from the same sample in a study of glioma-infiltrating T cells (dated by TCRdb to the mid-2010s). TCRdb lists the instrument as Illumina MiSeq. TCR alpha and beta CDR3 regions were amplified with the iRepertoire nested amplicon-rescue multiplex PCR (arm-PCR) platform from RNA. The raw public reads went through TCRdb reprocessing: fastp at Q25, MiXCR clone calling, in-frame beta chains kept. Each CDR3 protein appears once, grouped with its most common genes and DNA. Present in this sample are fewer than 200,000 distinct CDR3 sequences, about 32% of which were seen just once. The ten largest clones add up to roughly a fifth of the sample. The source material was glioma tissue, nonneoplastic brain tissue, or PBMCs (not recorded which). The receptors originated from a human donor with low-grade glioma or glioblastoma, undergoing nonglioma brain surgery, or in good health (not recorded which).

This clonotype was seen a few times. The chain links TRBV4-3 to TRBJ2-7; 7 bases are shared with TRBD1. The CDR3 extends over 15 amino acids. Trimming removed 0 bases from V and 4 bases from J; junction bases left unmatched: 6. CDR1 and CDR2 from the germline V gene are LGHNA and YSLEER. CDR3 sequence: CASSQEGGDGYEQYF. The CDR3 DNA sequence: TGCGCCAGCAGCCAAGAAGGGGGCGACGGATACGAGCAGTACTTC.

The gene calls are TRBV5-1 and TRBJ2-7; 8 nucleotides align to TRBD2. Germline V gene lookup returns CDR1 SGHRS and CDR2 YFSETQ. The trim removed 5 bases at V and 0 bases at J, leaving 10 bases unmatched. This CDR3 comprises 16 residues. CDR3 protein: CASSFLSGDDSYEQYF. CDR3 DNA: TGCGCCAGCAGTTTCCTTAGCGGGGACGACTCCTACGAGCAGTACTTC.

A remark on this clonotype: The conserved phenylalanine or tryptophan is not found at the CDR3 terminus, so this likely reflects a read error. The gene calls are TRBV5-4 and TRBJ1-1; D is unclear. Germline values: CDR1 SGHNT, CDR2 YYREEE (reference sequence). Trimming removed 0 bases at V and 1 base at J, with 4 bases between. The CDR3 spans 13 residues. The CDR3 DNA reads TGTGCCAGCAGCTTGGCAGAGAACACTGAAGCTTTCCTT. It codes for CASSLAENTEAFL.

Ten or more counts support this clonotype. This chain connects TRBV7-9 to TRBJ2-7; 7 bases fit TRBD1. This CDR3 has 13 amino acids. J lost 6 bases, V lost 6 bases, and 8 bases had no gene match. The V gene's germline CDR1 is SEHNR and CDR2 FQNEAQ (reference sequence). The CDR3 reads CASRGTVGSEQYF. For the CDR3, the DNA is TGTGCCAGCAGGGGGACAGTGGGCTCCGAGCAGTACTTC.

This clonotype was recorded at least ten times. The chain uses TRBV27 and TRBJ1-6, with D uncertain. Germline loops: CDR1 MNHEY, CDR2 SMNVEV (reference sequence). This CDR3 has 12 residues. V was clipped by 1 base and J by 10 bases, with 5 bases between them. For the CDR3, the DNA is TGTGCCAGCAGTTTATATGGATCACCCCTCCACTTT. It codes for CASSLYGSPLHF.

This clonotype has a count of ten or more. V usage is TRBV27 and J usage is TRBJ2-1; D is ambiguous. The germline V gene has CDR1 MNHEY and CDR2 SMNVEV (reference sequence). V gave up 5 bases and J gave up 0 bases, with 2 bases separating them. The CDR3 spans 12 residues. The CDR3: CASSGSYNEQFF. The DNA for the CDR3 is TGTGCCAGCAGTGGCTCCTACAATGAGCAGTTCTTC.

The table lists this clonotype with many counts. V and J are TRBV19 and TRBJ2-1; D is unresolved. Trimming took off 3 bases at V and 4 bases at J, with 10 bases between the two ends. CDR1 is LNHDA and CDR2 is SQIVND in the germline V gene (reference sequence). The CDR3 sequence is 14 residues long. CDR3 sequence: CASSIPLAYNEQFF. In DNA, the CDR3 is TGTGCCAGTAGTATCCCCCTGGCGTACAATGAGCAGTTCTTC.

This clonotype was recorded at least ten times. The chain joins TRBV20-1 to TRBJ2-7; TRBD2 aligns across 12 bases. This CDR3 has 14 amino acids. V lost 4 bases, J lost 5 bases, and 6 bases stayed unmatched. Germline CDR1 is DFQATT and CDR2 is SNEGSKA (reference sequence). The CDR3 loop reads CSAKASGRANEQYF. The CDR3 region has the DNA TGCAGTGCTAAGGCTAGCGGGAGGGCAAACGAGCAGTACTTC.

The chain combines TRBV19 with TRBJ2-1; the D is unclear. The CDR3 spans 13 residues. Trimming removed 3 bases from V and 6 bases from J, with 9 bases in between. The germline V gene encodes CDR1 LNHDA and CDR2 SQIVND (reference sequence). The CDR3: CASSITAGNEQFF. The CDR3 region has the DNA TGTGCCAGTAGTATTACGGCCGGCAATGAGCAGTTCTTC.

This clonotype has just one count. Possible read error: a much larger clone is one base away. J is TRBJ2-1 and V is TRBV5-1, with D hard to call. This CDR3 is built from 16 residues. Germline-derived CDR1 and CDR2 are SGHRS and YFSETQ. V was trimmed by 0 bases and J by 7 bases, leaving 17 bases between them. CDR3 bases: TGCGCCAGCAGCTTGGATCTACGGAATGGGGTGAATGAGCAGTTCTTC. Its translation: CASSLDLRNGVNEQFF.